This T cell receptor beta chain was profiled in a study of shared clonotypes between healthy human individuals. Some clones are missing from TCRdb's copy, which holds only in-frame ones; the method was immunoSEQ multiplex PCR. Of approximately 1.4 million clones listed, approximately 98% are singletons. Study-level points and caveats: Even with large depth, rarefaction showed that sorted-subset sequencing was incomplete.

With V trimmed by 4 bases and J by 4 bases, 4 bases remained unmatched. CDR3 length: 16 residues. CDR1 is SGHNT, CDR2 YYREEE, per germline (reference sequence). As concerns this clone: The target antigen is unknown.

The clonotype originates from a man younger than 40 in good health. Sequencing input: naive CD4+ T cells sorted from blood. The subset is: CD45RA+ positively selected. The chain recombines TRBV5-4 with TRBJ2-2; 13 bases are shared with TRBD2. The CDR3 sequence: CASSPGTSGITGELFF. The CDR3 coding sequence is TGTGCCAGCAGCCCTGGGACTAGCGGGATCACCGGGGAGCTGTTTTTT.